Included here is one TCR beta chain sequence, with context. V was pared by 8 bases and J by 1 base, with 14 bases of the junction left unmatched. The CDR3 has 18 residues. Germline V gives CDR1 ENHRY, CDR2 SYGVKD. These data belong to a study of blood T cell repertoires in COVID-19. Per the study methods: It was from reference gene primer amplification that nucleated cell counts were estimated. This table comes from immunoSEQ multiplex PCR, and its TCRdb copy is limited to in-frame clones, with some not included. V and J calls and clone size come straight from that table; D and trimming were deduced from the DNA. This table has about 360,000 clones, 80% to 90% appearing once. Cohort allocation depended upon clinical history that participants reported.

This clonotype was sampled from a man aged 25 to 40 who had recovered from COVID-19. The chain couples TRBV10-3 to TRBJ2-2; 9 bases are shared with TRBD1. Sequencing was done on a sample of PBMCs or T cells enriched from blood (not recorded which). CDR3 residues: CAIGAGTGQLGNTGELFF. The CDR3 nucleotides are TGTGCCATCGGGGCCGGGACAGGGCAGCTGGGGAACACCGGGGAGCTGTTTTTT.